This TCR beta chain comes out of a study of response to subunit inactivated influenza vaccine (dated by TCRdb to 2017 to 2018). With regard to the full study: Deep quantitative T cell receptor repertoire profiling was used in the study to track responses to a trivalent subunit inactivated influenza vaccine.

The library relied on RT-PCR. The reads were generated on an Illumina HiSeq 2500. TCRdb reanalyzed the raw reads on its own, using fastp at Q25 for trimming and MiXCR for clone calling, and kept in-frame beta chains. Identical CDR3 proteins give one entry, which carries the most common genes and DNA. The sample table contains 500,000 to 750,000 distinct CDR3 sequences; only one count was recorded for less than 15% of them. Together, the top ten hold over 8.5% of the sample. Broad study findings and their caveats: The authors proposed that each seasonal influenza vaccination may bring in only a limited number of new T cells.

Comments on this clonotype: Its antigen remains undetermined. No per-base quality is available; no much larger clone lies one base away.

The CDR3 runs 15 amino acids, cysteine and phenylalanine included. The entry retains the CDR3 DNA only, 45 bases that are in frame from base 1. CDR1 SGHAT and CDR2 FQNNGV were looked up in the germline V gene. The germline ends are 10 bases apart after V is trimmed by 5 bases and J by 2 bases. This specimen was PBMCs from blood, taken about 12 days after vaccination. This TCR derives from a man aged 45 to 65 who received an inactivated influenza vaccine. Donor details come from another sample of the same person, matched by shared clones. The chain uses TRBV11-2 and TRBJ2-6; the D gene is possibly TRBD1, with 5 bases matching. The CDR3 has the sequence CASSHWGAGANVLTF. At the DNA level, the sequence is TGTGCCAGCAGCCATTGGGGCGCTGGGGCCAACGTCCTGACTTTC.